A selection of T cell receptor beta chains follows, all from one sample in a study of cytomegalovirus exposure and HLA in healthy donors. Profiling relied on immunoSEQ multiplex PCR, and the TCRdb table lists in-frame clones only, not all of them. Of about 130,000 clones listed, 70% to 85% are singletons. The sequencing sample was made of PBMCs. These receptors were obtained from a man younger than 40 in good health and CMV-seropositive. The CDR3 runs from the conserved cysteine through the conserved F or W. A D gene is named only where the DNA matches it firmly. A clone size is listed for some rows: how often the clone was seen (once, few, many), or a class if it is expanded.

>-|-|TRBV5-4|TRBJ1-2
CASSRVAGARGYTF
TGTGCCAGCAGCCGGGTAGCGGGGGCGCGTGGCTACACCTTC
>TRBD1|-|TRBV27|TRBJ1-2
CASRRTGTNYGYTF
TGTGCCAGCAGAAGGACAGGGACTAACTATGGCTACACCTTC
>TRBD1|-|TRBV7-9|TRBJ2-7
CASSSYGTASFYEQYF
TGTGCCAGCAGCTCGTACGGGACAGCTTCCTTTTACGAGCAGTACTTC
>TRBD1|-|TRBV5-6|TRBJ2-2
CASSLQDRTYGELFF
TGTGCCAGCAGCTTGCAGGACAGGACCTACGGGGAGCTGTTTTTT
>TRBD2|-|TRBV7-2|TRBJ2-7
CASSTGGAGAYEQYF
TGTGCCAGCAGCACCGGGGGAGCGGGAGCCTACGAGCAGTACTTC
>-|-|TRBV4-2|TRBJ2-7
CASSQDRQVYEQYF
TGTGCCAGCAGCCAAGATCGACAGGTCTACGAGCAGTACTTC
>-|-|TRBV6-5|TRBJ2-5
CASTAGLRAQYF
TGTGCCAGCACCGCCGGACTCCGAGCCCAGTACTTC
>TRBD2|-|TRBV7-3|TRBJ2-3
CASSLMAGGDTQYF
TGTGCCAGCAGCTTAATGGCGGGGGGAGATACGCAGTATTTT
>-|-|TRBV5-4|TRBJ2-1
CASSLAPTPYNEQFF
TGTGCCAGCAGCTTGGCCCCCACTCCCTACAATGAGCAGTTCTTC
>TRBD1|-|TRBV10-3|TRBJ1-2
CAITEDRERIYGYTF
TGTGCCATCACCGAAGACAGGGAGAGGATCTATGGCTACACCTTC
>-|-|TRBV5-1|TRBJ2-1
CASTNLLQGKASNEQFF
TGCGCCAGCACCAACTTGCTACAGGGTAAGGCTTCGAATGAGCAGTTCTTC
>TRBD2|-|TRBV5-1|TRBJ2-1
CASSLMGEGRDEQFF
TGCGCCAGCAGCTTGATGGGGGAGGGCCGCGATGAGCAGTTCTTC
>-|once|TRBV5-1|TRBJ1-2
CASRTQPDRLYGYTF
TGCGCCAGCCGCACTCAACCGGACAGATTATATGGCTACACCTTC
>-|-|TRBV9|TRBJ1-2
CASSVDGGYYGYTF
TGTGCCAGCAGCGTAGATGGCGGGTACTATGGCTACACCTTC
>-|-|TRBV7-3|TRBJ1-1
CASSFGRGNTEAFF
TGTGCCAGCAGCTTCGGCAGGGGGAACACTGAAGCTTTCTTT
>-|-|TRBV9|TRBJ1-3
CASSSTPGAGNTIYF
TGTGCCAGCAGCTCAACCCCAGGGGCTGGAAACACCATATATTTT
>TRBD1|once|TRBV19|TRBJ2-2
CASSWDRAAGELFF
TGTGCCAGTAGCTGGGACAGGGCGGCCGGGGAGCTGTTTTTT
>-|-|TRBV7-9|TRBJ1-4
CASSLFSGDEKLFF
TGTGCCAGCAGCTTATTCTCGGGAGATGAAAAACTGTTTTTT
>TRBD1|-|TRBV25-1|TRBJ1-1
CASSESQGAGTEAFF
TGTGCCAGCAGTGAATCTCAGGGGGCGGGAACTGAAGCTTTCTTT
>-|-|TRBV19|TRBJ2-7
CASSKSPWAVSYEQYF
TGTGCCAGTAGTAAATCCCCCTGGGCAGTCTCCTACGAGCAGTACTTC
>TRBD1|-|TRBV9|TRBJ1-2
CASTQGTGANYGYTF
TGTGCCAGCACCCAAGGGACAGGGGCTAACTATGGCTACACCTTC
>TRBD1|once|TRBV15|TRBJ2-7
CATSRGDRGNYEQYF
TGTGCCACCAGCAGAGGCGACAGGGGCAACTACGAGCAGTACTTC
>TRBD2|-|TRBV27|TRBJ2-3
CASSGAGVGDTQYF
TGTGCCAGCAGCGGAGCGGGGGTAGGAGATACGCAGTATTTT
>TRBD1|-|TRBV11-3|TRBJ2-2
CASSVRQGRGELFF
TGTGCCAGCAGCGTCAGACAGGGTCGCGGGGAGCTGTTTTTT
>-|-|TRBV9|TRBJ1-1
CASSVDRENTEAFF
TGTGCCAGCAGCGTTGACAGAGAGAACACTGAAGCTTTCTTT
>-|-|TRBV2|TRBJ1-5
CASSDWTVDQPQHF
TGTGCCAGCAGTGACTGGACAGTTGATCAGCCCCAGCATTTT
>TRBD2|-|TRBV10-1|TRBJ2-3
CASSESAGGADTQYF
TGCGCCAGCAGTGAATCAGCGGGGGGCGCAGATACGCAGTATTTT
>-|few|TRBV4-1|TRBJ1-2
CASRRGLGNYGYTF
TGCGCCAGTAGGAGGGGTCTAGGTAACTATGGCTACACCTTC
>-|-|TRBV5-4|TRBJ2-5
CASSLVSGLGQETQYF
TGTGCCAGCAGCTTGGTCTCAGGCCTCGGCCAAGAGACCCAGTACTTC
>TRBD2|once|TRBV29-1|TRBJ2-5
CSVENPGTSGSGETQYF
TGCAGCGTTGAAAACCCCGGGACTAGCGGGAGTGGCGAGACCCAGTACTTC
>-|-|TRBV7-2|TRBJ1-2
CASSLNAGPTAYGYTF
TGTGCCAGCAGCTTAAATGCGGGGCCAACGGCCTATGGCTACACCTTC
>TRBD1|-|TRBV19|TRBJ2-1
CASSTGAGGSYNEQFF
TGTGCCAGTAGTACGGGCGCAGGGGGCTCCTACAATGAGCAGTTCTTC
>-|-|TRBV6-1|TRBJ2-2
CASRRGGRDTGELFF
TGTGCCAGCAGACGAGGGGGGAGGGACACCGGGGAGCTGTTTTTT
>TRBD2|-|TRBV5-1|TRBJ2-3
CASSQGLAAGDTQYF
TGCGCCAGCAGCCAAGGACTAGCGGCAGGGGATACGCAGTATTTT
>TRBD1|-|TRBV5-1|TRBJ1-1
CASSPGQGTEAFF
TGCGCCAGCAGCCCCGGACAGGGCACTGAAGCTTTCTTT
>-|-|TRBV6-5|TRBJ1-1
CASNPNRYTEAFF
TGTGCCAGCAACCCCAACAGATACACTGAAGCTTTCTTT
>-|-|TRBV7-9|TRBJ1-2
CASSQQGIYGYTF
TGTGCCAGCAGCCAGCAGGGGATTTATGGCTACACCTTC
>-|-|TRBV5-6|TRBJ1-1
CASSLPGEGTEAFF
TGTGCCAGCAGCTTGCCAGGGGAGGGCACTGAAGCTTTCTTT
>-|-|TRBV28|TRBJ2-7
CASRPASSYEQYF
TGTGCCAGCAGACCCGCTAGCAGTTACGAGCAGTACTTC
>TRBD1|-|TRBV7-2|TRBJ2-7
CASSLVSGQGYEQYF
TGTGCCAGCAGCTTAGTGTCCGGACAGGGCTACGAGCAGTACTTC
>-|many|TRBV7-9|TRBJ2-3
CASSLAGFREDTQYF
TGTGCCAGCAGCTTAGCTGGGTTTCGGGAAGATACGCAGTATTTT
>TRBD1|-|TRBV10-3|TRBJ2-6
CAIGTGNSGANVLTF
TGTGCCATCGGGACAGGCAACTCTGGGGCCAACGTCCTGACTTTC
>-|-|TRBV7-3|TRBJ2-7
CASSPGLGSRYEQYF
TGTGCCAGCAGCCCCGGACTCGGTTCGCGATACGAGCAGTACTTC
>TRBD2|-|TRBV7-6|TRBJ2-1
CASSPAPLAGTNRNEQFF
TGTGCCAGCAGCCCCGCCCCTTTAGCGGGAACTAATAGGAATGAGCAGTTCTTC
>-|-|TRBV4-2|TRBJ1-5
CASSQDGDSNQPQHF
TGTGCCAGCAGCCAAGACGGAGATAGCAATCAGCCCCAGCATTTT
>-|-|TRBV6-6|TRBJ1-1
CASSPSTEAFF
TGTGCCAGCAGTCCGAGCACTGAAGCTTTCTTT
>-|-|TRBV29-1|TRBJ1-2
CSVETGRYGYTF
TGCAGCGTTGAAACAGGGCGGTATGGCTACACCTTC
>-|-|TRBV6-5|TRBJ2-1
CASRTGDEQFF
TGTGCCAGCAGGACGGGTGATGAGCAGTTCTTC
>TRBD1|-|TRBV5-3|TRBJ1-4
CARSLPSRGLAATNEKLFF
TGTGCCAGAAGCTTGCCGTCCAGGGGGTTGGCAGCAACTAATGAAAAACTGTTTTTT
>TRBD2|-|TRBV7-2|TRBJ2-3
CATRRTSGITDTQYF
TGTGCCACCAGACGGACTAGCGGGATCACAGATACGCAGTATTTT
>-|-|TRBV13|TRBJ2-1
CASSLDPRAYNEQFF
TGTGCCAGCAGCCTAGATCCCCGGGCCTACAATGAGCAGTTCTTC
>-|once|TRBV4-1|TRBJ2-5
CASSHPPGHPQETQYF
TGCGCCAGCAGCCACCCGCCCGGACATCCACAAGAGACCCAGTACTTC